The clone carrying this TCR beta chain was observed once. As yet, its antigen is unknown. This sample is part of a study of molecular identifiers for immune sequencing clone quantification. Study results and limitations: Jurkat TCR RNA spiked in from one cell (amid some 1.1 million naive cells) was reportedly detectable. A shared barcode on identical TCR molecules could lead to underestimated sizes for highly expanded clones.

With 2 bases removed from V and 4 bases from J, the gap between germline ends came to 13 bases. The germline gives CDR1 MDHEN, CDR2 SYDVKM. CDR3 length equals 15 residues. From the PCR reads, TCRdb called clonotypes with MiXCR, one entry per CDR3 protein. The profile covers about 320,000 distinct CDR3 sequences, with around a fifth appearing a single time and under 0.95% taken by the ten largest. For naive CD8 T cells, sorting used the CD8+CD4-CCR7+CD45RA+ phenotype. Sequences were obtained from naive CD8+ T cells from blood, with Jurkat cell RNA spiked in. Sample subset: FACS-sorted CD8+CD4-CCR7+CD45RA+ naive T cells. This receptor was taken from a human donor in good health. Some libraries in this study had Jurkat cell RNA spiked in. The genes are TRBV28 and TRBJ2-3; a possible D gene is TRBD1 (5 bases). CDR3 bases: TGTGCCAGCAGTTTACCCCAGTGGGGCGCAGATACGCAGTATTTT. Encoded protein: CASSLPQWGADTQYF. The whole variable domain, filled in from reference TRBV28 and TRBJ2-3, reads DVKVTQSSRYLVKRTGEKVFLECVQDMDHENMFWYRQDPGLGLRLIYFSYDVKMKEKGDIPEGYSVSREKKERFSLILESASTNQTSMYLCASSLPQWGADTQYFGPGTRLTVL.